The entry below gives a single T cell receptor (beta chain) sequence along with its context. Its antigen remains unidentified. Germline V gene sequence: CDR1 SGDLS, CDR2 YYNGEE. Losses at the gene ends were 0 bases for V and 4 bases for J; bases not matched to a gene: 6. This CDR3 region has 15 residues. Primers: 60 Vbeta forward and 13 Jbeta reverse. Method: immunoSEQ multiplex PCR; TCRdb's copy keeps in-frame clones and lacks some. The table records about 100,000 clones, 82% of them present only once. This sample is drawn from a study of cytomegalovirus exposure and HLA in healthy donors. Study-level results: One variant, a missense change in DCLRE1C, was linked in a later analysis to TCR beta V- and J-gene trimming. In an earlier analysis, productive rearrangement rates for most beta V segments clustered near 87% or 30%.

V is TRBV9 and J is TRBJ1-2, with 7 bases identical to TRBD1. The sample comprised PBMCs. This sequence was found in a man between 25 and 39 years old in good health and CMV-seropositive. The CDR3: CASSVDDDRAYGYTF. The CDR3 DNA sequence: TGTGCCAGCAGCGTAGACGACGACAGGGCCTATGGCTACACCTTC.